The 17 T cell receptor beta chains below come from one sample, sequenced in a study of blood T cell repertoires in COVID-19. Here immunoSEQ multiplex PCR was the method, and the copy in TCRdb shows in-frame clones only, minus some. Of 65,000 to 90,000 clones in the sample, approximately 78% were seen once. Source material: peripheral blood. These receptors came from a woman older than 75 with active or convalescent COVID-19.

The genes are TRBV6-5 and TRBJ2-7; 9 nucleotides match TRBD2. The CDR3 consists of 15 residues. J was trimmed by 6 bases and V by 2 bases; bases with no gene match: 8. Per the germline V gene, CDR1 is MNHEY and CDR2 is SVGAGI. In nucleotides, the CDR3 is TGTGCCAGCAGTTACGAGCTAGCGGGGAGGGGCGAGCAGTACTTC. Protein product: CASSYELAGRGEQYF.

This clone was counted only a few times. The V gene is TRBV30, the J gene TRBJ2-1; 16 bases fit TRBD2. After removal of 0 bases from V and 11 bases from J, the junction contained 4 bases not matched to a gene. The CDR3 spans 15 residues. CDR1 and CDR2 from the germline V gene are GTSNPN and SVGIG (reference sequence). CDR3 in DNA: TGTGCCTGGAGTGTACGGGGACTAGCGGGAGGGCAGCAGTTCTTC. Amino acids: CAWSVRGLAGGQQFF.

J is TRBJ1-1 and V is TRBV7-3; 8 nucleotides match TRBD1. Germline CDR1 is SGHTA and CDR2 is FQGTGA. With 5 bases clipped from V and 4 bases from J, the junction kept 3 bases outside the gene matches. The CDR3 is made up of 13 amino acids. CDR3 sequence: CASSPTGGTEAFF. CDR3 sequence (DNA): TGTGCCAGCAGCCCCACAGGGGGCACTGAAGCTTTCTTT.

CDR3 residues: CASSVEADYYGYTF. CDR3 coding DNA: TGTGCCAGCAGCGTAGAGGCGGACTACTATGGCTACACCTTC. The chain couples TRBV9 to TRBJ1-2; D unresolved. Trimming shortened V by 0 bases and J by 3 bases, and 9 bases separated the two germline ends. CDR3 length equals 14 residues. CDR1 SGDLS and CDR2 YYNGEE come from the germline V gene.

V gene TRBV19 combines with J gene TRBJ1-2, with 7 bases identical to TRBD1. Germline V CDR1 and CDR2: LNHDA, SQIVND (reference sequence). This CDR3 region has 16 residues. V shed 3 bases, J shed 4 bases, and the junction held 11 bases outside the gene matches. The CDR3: CASSIPSRGSGYGYTF. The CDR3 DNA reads TGTGCCAGTAGTATCCCCTCCAGGGGGTCCGGCTATGGCTACACCTTC.

CDR3 nucleotides: TGTGCCAGCAGTTATCTGGAGGGCCTATACAATGAGCAGTTCTTC. It translates to CASSYLEGLYNEQFF. The chain combines TRBV6-5 with TRBJ2-1; D possibly corresponds to TRBD2 (6 bases). V lost 3 bases, J lost 4 bases, and 13 bases lay in between. Germline V lookup: CDR1 MNHEY, CDR2 SVGAGI. The CDR3 has 15 amino acids.

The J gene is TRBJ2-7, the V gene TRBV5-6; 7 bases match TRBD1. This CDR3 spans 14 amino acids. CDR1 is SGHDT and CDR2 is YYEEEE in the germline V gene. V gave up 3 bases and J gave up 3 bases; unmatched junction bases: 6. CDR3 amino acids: CASSYRTGSYEQYF. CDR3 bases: TGTGCCAGCAGCTATAGGACAGGTAGCTACGAGCAGTACTTC.

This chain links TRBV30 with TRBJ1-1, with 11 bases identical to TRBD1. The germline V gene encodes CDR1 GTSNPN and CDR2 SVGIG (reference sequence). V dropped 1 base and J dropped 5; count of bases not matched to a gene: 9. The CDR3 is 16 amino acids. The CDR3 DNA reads TGTGCCTGGAGTGCGCTACCGGGACAGGGGGGAACTGAAGCTTTCTTT. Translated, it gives CAWSALPGQGGTEAFF.

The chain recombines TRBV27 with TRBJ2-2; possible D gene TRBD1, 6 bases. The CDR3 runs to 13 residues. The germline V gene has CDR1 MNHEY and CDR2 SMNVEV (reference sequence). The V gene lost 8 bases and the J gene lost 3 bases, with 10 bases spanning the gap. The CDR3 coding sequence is TGTGCCAGCCGGGACACCCACACCGGGGAGCTGTTTTTT. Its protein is CASRDTHTGELFF.

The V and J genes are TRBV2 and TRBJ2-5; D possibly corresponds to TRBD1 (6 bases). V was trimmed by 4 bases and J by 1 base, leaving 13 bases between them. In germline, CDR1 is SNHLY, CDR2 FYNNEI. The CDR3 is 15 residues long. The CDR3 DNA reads TGTGCCAGCAGTGTTGTCAGGGGTTCCCAAGAGACCCAGTACTTC. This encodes CASSVVRGSQETQYF. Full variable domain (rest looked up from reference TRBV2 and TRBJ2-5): EPEVTQTPSHQVTQMGQEVILRCVPISNHLYFYWYRQILGQKVEFLVSFYNNEISEKSEIFDDQFSVERPDGSNFTLKIRSTKLEDSAMYFCASSVVRGSQETQYFGPGTRLLVL.

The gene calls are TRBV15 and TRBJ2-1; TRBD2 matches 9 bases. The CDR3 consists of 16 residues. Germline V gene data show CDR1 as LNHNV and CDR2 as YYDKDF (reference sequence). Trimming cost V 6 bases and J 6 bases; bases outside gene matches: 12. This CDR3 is CATSSESGGLSNEQFF. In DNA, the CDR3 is TGTGCCACCAGTAGCGAAAGCGGGGGGCTATCCAATGAGCAGTTCTTC.

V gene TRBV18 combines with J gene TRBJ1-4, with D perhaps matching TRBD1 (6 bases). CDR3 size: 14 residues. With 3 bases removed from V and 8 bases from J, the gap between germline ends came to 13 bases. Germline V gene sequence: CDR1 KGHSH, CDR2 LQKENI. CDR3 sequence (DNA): TGTGCCAGCTCACCGACAGGCCTCGACGAAAAACTGTTTTTT. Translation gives CASSPTGLDEKLFF.

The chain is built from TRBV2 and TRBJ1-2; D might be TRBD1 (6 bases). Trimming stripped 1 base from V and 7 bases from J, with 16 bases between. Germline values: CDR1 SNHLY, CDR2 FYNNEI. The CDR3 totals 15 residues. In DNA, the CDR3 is TGTGCCAGCAGTGAAGGGTCGCAGGGGATCTTTGGCTACACCTTC. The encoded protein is CASSEGSQGIFGYTF. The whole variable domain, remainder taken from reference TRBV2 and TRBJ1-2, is EPEVTQTPSHQVTQMGQEVILRCVPISNHLYFYWYRQILGQKVEFLVSFYNNEISEKSEIFDDQFSVERPDGSNFTLKIRSTKLEDSAMYFCASSEGSQGIFGYTFGSGTRLTVV.

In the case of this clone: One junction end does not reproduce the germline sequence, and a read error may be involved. The CDR3 here is CASSFTGTGENPSF. CDR3 bases: TGCGCCAGCAGCTTCACCGGGACAGGGGAGAACCCTTCTTTC. This chain connects TRBV5-1 to TRBJ2-7, with 10 nucleotides matching TRBD1. The CDR3 covers 14 residues. CDR1 and CDR2 from the germline V gene are SGHRS and YFSETQ. Supplemented by reference TRBV5-1 and TRBJ2-7, the full variable domain reads KAGVTQTPRYLIKTRGQQVTLSCSPISGHRSVSWYQQTPGQGLQFLFEYFSETQRNKGNFPGRFSGRQFSNSRSEMNVSTLELGDSALYLCASSFTGTGENPSFGPGTRLTVT.

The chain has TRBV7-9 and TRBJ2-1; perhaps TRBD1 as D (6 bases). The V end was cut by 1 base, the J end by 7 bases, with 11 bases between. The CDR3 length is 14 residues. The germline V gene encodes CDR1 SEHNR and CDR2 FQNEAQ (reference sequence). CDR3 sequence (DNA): TGTGCCAGCAGCTTAGAAGGACAGCGGAATGAGCAGTTCTTC. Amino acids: CASSLEGQRNEQFF.

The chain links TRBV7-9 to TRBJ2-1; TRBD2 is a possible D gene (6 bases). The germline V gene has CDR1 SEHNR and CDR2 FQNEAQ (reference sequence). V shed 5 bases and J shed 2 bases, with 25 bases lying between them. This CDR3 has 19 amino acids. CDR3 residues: CASSPLTSSDGGPYNEQFF. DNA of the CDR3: TGTGCCAGCAGCCCGCTTACGTCCTCGGACGGGGGTCCCTACAATGAGCAGTTCTTC.

DNA for the CDR3: TGCGCCAGCAGTTTGAGCGGGGGTCGAGAGACCCAGTACTTC. Protein sequence: CASSLSGGRETQYF. This chain links TRBV5-1 with TRBJ2-5, with TRBD2 matching 8 bases. The CDR3 is made up of 14 amino acids. Germline V gene data show CDR1 as SGHRS and CDR2 as YFSETQ. The junction had 7 bases not matched to a gene; V was cut back by 5 bases and J by 4 bases.